Presented here are 10 T cell receptor beta chains from one specimen sequenced in a study of blood T cell repertoires in COVID-19. The table came from immunoSEQ multiplex PCR; TCRdb's copy has only in-frame clones and leaves some out. Of approximately 230,000 clones in the sample, around 86% were seen once. Sequencing input: PBMCs or T cells enriched from blood (not recorded which). These receptors originate from a man between 35 and 55 years old who had recovered from COVID-19.

The chain is built from TRBV5-6 and TRBJ2-5; 11 positions agree with TRBD2. The germline V gene has CDR1 SGHDT and CDR2 YYEEEE. The junction had 2 bases not matched to a gene; V was cut back by 4 bases and J by 3 bases. The CDR3 loop spans 14 amino acids. The CDR3, as DNA: TGTGCCAGCAGCCCGGGACTAGCGGAAGAGACCCAGTACTTC. Translated, it gives CASSPGLAEETQYF.

DNA of the CDR3: TGTGCCAGCACCCCGGGGGGAGAAAATCAGCCCCAGCATTTT. It is translated as CASTPGGENQPQHF. The V and J genes are TRBV7-8 and TRBJ1-5; tentative D call: TRBD1 (5 bases). Trimming took 7 bases from V and 4 from J, leaving 14 bases between them. Germline assignment: CDR1 SGHVS and CDR2 FQNEAQ. CDR3 size: 14 residues.

This clone was detected only once. The chain joins TRBV10-1 to TRBJ1-2; D gene uncertain. Trimming shortened V by 3 bases and J by 4 bases, and 18 bases separated the two germline ends. The germline CDR1 and CDR2 sequences are WNHNN and SYGVQD (reference sequence). The CDR3 has 16 amino acids. The CDR3 nucleotides are TGCGCCAGCAGTGATCCCAGGTGGGAGTTGCTCTATGGCTACACCTTC. Translation: CASSDPRWELLYGYTF.

The chain couples TRBV2 to TRBJ1-6; D perhaps matches TRBD1 (5 bases). Germline assignment: CDR1 SNHLY and CDR2 FYNNEI. V lost 10 bases and J 7 bases, leaving 14 bases between the germline ends. CDR3 length: 13 residues. The chain's CDR3 is CATDRWGNSPLHF. CDR3 DNA sequence: TGTGCCACCGATAGGTGGGGCAATTCACCCCTCCACTTT.

The V gene is TRBV7-3, the J gene TRBJ2-6; D may be TRBD2 (7 bases). V was clipped by 5 bases and J by 0 bases, with 17 bases between them. The V gene's germline CDR1 is SGHTA and CDR2 FQGTGA. The CDR3 contains 18 residues. CDR3 region: CASSALGGQSSGANVLTF. The CDR3 coding sequence is TGTGCCAGCAGCGCCCTCGGGGGGCAGAGCTCTGGGGCCAACGTCCTGACTTTC.

The rearrangement uses TRBV30 and TRBJ1-6, with no clear D. The CDR3 consists of 12 residues. Per germline, CDR1 GTSNPN and CDR2 SVGIG (reference sequence). The CDR3 DNA sequence: TGTGCTGCCGGAGGGAATAATTCACCCCTCCACTTT. Translating gives CAAGGNNSPLHF. The full variable domain, rest sourced from reference TRBV30 and TRBJ1-6, is SQTIHQWPATLVQPVGSPLSLECTVEGTSNPNLYWYRQAAGRGLQLLFYSVGIGQISSEVPQNLSASRPQDRQFILSSKKLLLSDSGFYLCAAGGNNSPLHFGNGTRLTVT.

The chain couples TRBV6-4 to TRBJ1-1; D gene uncertain. V lost 3 bases, J lost 5 bases, and 13 bases lay in between. This CDR3 has 14 amino acids. Germline lookup yields CDR1 MRHNA and CDR2 SNTAGT. For the CDR3, the DNA is TGTGCCAGCAGTGAGGTAGGCGGGGAGACTGAAGCTTTCTTT. Its protein product is CASSEVGGETEAFF.

J is TRBJ2-7 and V is TRBV6-5; 12 bases fit TRBD2. The V and J ends lost 6 bases and 3 bases, in that order; junction bases with no gene match: 3. CDR1 and CDR2 from the germline V gene are MNHEY and SVGAGI. The length of the CDR3 is 14 residues. CDR3 bases: TGTGCCAGCAGGACTAGCGGGAGTGTCTACGAGCAGTACTTC. Amino acids: CASRTSGSVYEQYF.

This rearrangement joins TRBV28 to TRBJ2-7, with TRBD2 matching 9 bases. Unmatched junction bases numbered 28, after V lost 10 bases and J lost 6 bases. This CDR3 has 19 amino acids. Germline CDR1 is MDHEN and CDR2 is SYDVKM. The CDR3 sequence is CAIAPPPRASGKSRGEQYF. DNA of the CDR3: TGTGCCATCGCTCCCCCCCCTAGGGCTAGCGGGAAATCCAGAGGCGAGCAGTACTTC.

Only one count was recorded for this clone. V is TRBV9 and J is TRBJ2-7; 7 bases agree with TRBD1. V was clipped by 1 base and J by 2 bases; unmatched bases: 3. The CDR3 loop spans 14 amino acids. Germline lookup yields CDR1 SGDLS and CDR2 YYNGEE. The CDR3 loop is CASSVHTGAYEQYF. Written as DNA, the CDR3 is TGTGCCAGCAGCGTACATACAGGGGCCTACGAGCAGTACTTC.